This TCR beta chain originates from a study of T cells in Graves' hyperthyroidism and ophthalmopathy. Template material for amplifying TCR beta CDR3 regions consisted of RNA transcripts. During a first-round RT-PCR of the TCR CDR3, the HTBI primer set was used. TCRdb re-derived calls from the multiplex PCR reads in MiXCR, one entry per CDR3 protein. The table lists hundreds of thousands of distinct CDR3 sequences, around 15% of them singletons, with approximately 13% in the top ten. Germline CDR1 is LGHNA and CDR2 is YSLEER. Trimming took 4 bases from V and 5 from J, leaving 15 bases between them. The CDR3 consists of 14 residues. This clonotype was detected only a few times. Together with thyroid ultrasound, orbital computed tomography, serum thyroxine and TRAb, clinical symptoms were used for diagnoses.

The sequencing sample was made of blood. The V gene is TRBV4-3, the J gene TRBJ2-7, with a possible D match to TRBD2 (6 bases). This receptor was obtained from a woman between 45 and 65 years old with Graves' ophthalmopathy. CDR3 loop: CASSPDYPRDEQYF. The CDR3 DNA reads as TGCGCCAGCAGCCCGGACTACCCCCGGGACGAGCAGTACTTC.